This record concerns one T cell receptor beta chain sequence. What it recognizes is unknown. A read error is possible here, since a much larger clone lies one base away. Amplified regions were TCR beta CDR3 sequences from RNA transcripts. Initially, a first-round RT-PCR of the TCR CDR3 employed the HTBI primer set. Via MiXCR, TCRdb re-called the multiplex PCR reads, giving one row per CDR3 protein. This sample yields a few hundred thousand distinct CDR3 sequences, of which approximately 14% are seen a single time; around 30% belongs to the top ten. This sample was included in a study of T cells in Graves' hyperthyroidism and ophthalmopathy. Study-wide background: Upon initial diagnosis and before any treatment, peripheral blood was collected. Study results and limitations: In the analysis, a 13 V-J model separated ophthalmopathy from stable hyperthyroidism. Also found in blood were most expanded thyroid clonotypes above 0.001.

Sample collection date corresponds to first hyperthyroidism diagnosis, prior to any ophthalmopathy symptoms. CDR1 is DFQATT and CDR2 is SNEGSKA in the germline V gene (reference sequence). This CDR3 contains 12 residues. Material: blood. The receptor was derived from a woman aged 18-30 years with Graves' hyperthyroidism that later progressed to Graves' ophthalmopathy. J is TRBJ1-5 and V is TRBV20-1; 10 positions agree with TRBD1. The CDR3 DNA follows: TGCAGTGCCGGACAGGGGGATCAGCCCCTGCATTTT. Its translation: CSAGQGDQPLHF.